This TCR beta chain emerged from a study of identical twins. Germline V gene sequence: CDR1 SGDLS, CDR2 YYNGEE. This CDR3 is 17 amino acids long. V lost 0 bases to trimming and J lost 2 bases; unmatched junction nucleotides: 10. A universal primer site was created by template switching, with the cDNA bearing unique molecular identifiers. TCRdb reprocessed the 5' RACE reads with MiXCR, giving one entry per CDR3 protein. This table holds about 470,000 distinct CDR3 sequences, 20% to 25% found once. These data are also associated with another study on T cells expressing NK-cell markers. That report notes: Unclear, still, was the HCMV specificity of the expanded NKG2C+ T cell clones.

This sequence originates from a woman aged 18 to 35 in good health. This sequence joins TRBV9 and TRBJ2-7; 8 bases line up with TRBD1. Input material: CD4+ T cells sorted from blood. CDR3 protein: CASSVAPLGQVTYEQYF. The CDR3 nucleotides read TGTGCCAGCAGCGTAGCCCCCCTGGGACAGGTCACCTACGAGCAGTACTTC. Full variable domain (rest looked up from reference TRBV9 and TRBJ2-7): DSGVTQTPKHLITATGQRVTLRCSPRSGDLSVYWYQQSLDQGLQFLIQYYNGEERAKGNILERFSAQQFPDLHSELNLSSLELGDSALYFCASSVAPLGQVTYEQYFGPGTRLTVT.